The 5 T cell receptor beta chains given below trace back to one sample, sequenced in a study of blood T cells in healthy people across ages. Primed by a sample-barcoded 5' primer and a J-beta primer mix, a second PCR proceeded for about 7 to 12 cycles. One entry per CDR3 protein results from TCRdb running MiXCR on the 5' RACE reads. Of around 620,000 distinct CDR3 sequences detected, roughly 28% appear once; the ten largest clones hold approximately 17%. Specimen: blood. These receptors were collected from a woman between 65 and 79 years old in good health.

There are a few counts of this clonotype. The genes are TRBV3-1 and TRBJ2-1, with 8 bases fitting TRBD2. Germline V CDR1 and CDR2: LGHDT, YNNKEL (reference sequence). The CDR3 spans 15 residues. The V gene end was trimmed by 2 bases and the J gene end by 7 bases; junction bases not matched to a gene: 7. The CDR3 is CASSQRGGGWNEQFF. Written as DNA, the CDR3 is TGTGCCAGCAGCCAAAGGGGCGGGGGGTGGAATGAGCAGTTCTTC.

Points on this clonotype: The junction departs from the called germline gene at one end, perhaps through a read error. This rearrangement joins TRBV11-2 to TRBJ1-1; D is uncertain. The V gene's germline CDR1 is SGHAT and CDR2 FQNNGV. The length of the CDR3 is 14 residues. CDR3 DNA: TGTGCCAGCAGCTTTGGTCGGCCGAACGCTGAAGCTTTCTTT. Translated: CASSFGRPNAEAFF.

Turning to this clonotype: One junction end disagrees with the germline gene, perhaps due to a read error. The genes are TRBV7-2 and TRBJ1-3; D gene unclear. The CDR3 is made up of 11 amino acids. Germline lookup yields CDR1 SGHTA and CDR2 FQGNSA. The CDR3 sequence: CAGSLTNTIYF. The CDR3 nucleotides are TGTGCCGGCAGCTTAACGAACACCATATATTTT.

The V call is TRBV7-8, the J call TRBJ2-3, with D perhaps TRBD2 (6 bases). Trimming took off 1 base at V and 0 bases at J, with 8 bases between the two ends. The CDR3 runs 15 residues. CDR1 and CDR2 from the germline V gene are SGHVS and FQNEAQ. CDR3 in amino acids: CASSLELASTDTQYF. CDR3 DNA: TGTGCCAGCAGCTTAGAGCTAGCGAGCACAGATACGCAGTATTTT.

The genes are TRBV20-1 and TRBJ2-1; the D call may be TRBD1 or TRBD2 (5 bases each). The CDR3 has 15 residues. The germline V and J ends were trimmed by 0 bases and 3 bases, with 12 bases remaining between them. Germline-derived CDR1 and CDR2 are DFQATT and SNEGSKA (reference sequence). The CDR3: CSARERGWDYNEQFF. CDR3 sequence (DNA): TGCAGTGCTAGAGAACGGGGCTGGGACTACAATGAGCAGTTCTTC.